This is a list of T cell receptor beta chains from one sample in a study of blood T cells in healthy people across ages. MiXCR was run by TCRdb on the 5' RACE reads, yielding one entry per CDR3 protein. The sample has about a million distinct CDR3 sequences; about 53% are singletons. The sample was blood. The receptors here all came from a woman between 55 and 75 years old in good health. The CDR3 runs from the conserved cysteine through the conserved F or W. A D gene is named only where the DNA matches it firmly. Size is stated for part of the rows, as once, few or many counts, or as a class when the clone is expanded.

d_gene,v_gene,len,j_gene,abundance,CDR3aa,CDR3nt
TRBD2,TRBV6-5,15,TRBJ2-7,-,CASSTRTSGYNEQYF,TGTGCCAGCAGTACAAGGACTAGCGGTTACAATGAGCAGTACTTC
-,TRBV9,14,TRBJ2-5,-,CASSVGPGHNEQYF,TGTGCCAGCAGCGTAGGACCCGGGCACAATGAGCAGTACTTC
-,TRBV7-2,16,TRBJ2-2,many,CASSLGGGGYTGELFF,TGTGCCAGCAGCTTAGGTGGTGGGGGCTACACCGGGGAGCTGTTTTTT
-,TRBV29-1,13,TRBJ2-2,few,CSVGLGNTGELFF,TGCAGCGTCGGACTGGGGAACACCGGGGAGCTGTTTTTT
-,TRBV29-1,13,TRBJ2-5,many,CSVEGNRFETQYF,TGCAGCGTTGAAGGGAACAGGTTTGAGACCCAGTACTTC
-,TRBV7-9,14,TRBJ1-5,few,CASSQINSNQPQHF,TGTGCCAGCAGCCAGATAAATAGCAATCAGCCCCAGCATTTT
TRBD1,TRBV20-1,15,TRBJ2-7,-,CSATKGGQASYEQYF,TGCAGTGCTACCAAGGGGGGACAGGCTTCATACGAGCAGTACTTC
-,TRBV27,15,TRBJ2-1,-,CASSLSLNHRNEQFF,TGTGCCAGCAGTTTATCCCTAAACCATAGAAATGAGCAGTTCTTC
-,TRBV11-2,13,TRBJ1-2,-,CAIRRGDPYGYTF,TGTGCCATCCGCCGCGGGGACCCCTATGGCTACACCTTC
-,TRBV7-8,16,TRBJ2-5,-,CASSLRALGAGETQYF,TGTGCCAGCAGCTTACGGGCCCTTGGGGCGGGGGAGACCCAGTACTTC
-,TRBV24-1,14,TRBJ1-5,-,CATSEGSTNQPQHF,TGTGCCACCAGTGAAGGGAGTACAAATCAGCCCCAGCATTTT
-,TRBV12-3/TRBV12-4,16,TRBJ1-5,-,CASSARDRVTNQPQHF,TGTGCCAGCAGTGCCCGGGACCGGGTGACTAATCAGCCCCAGCATTTT
TRBD2,TRBV7-9,20,TRBJ2-1,-,CASSFDPGQRSSGRSNEQFF,TGTGCCAGCAGCTTCGACCCGGGACAGCGATCTAGCGGGAGGAGTAATGAGCAGTTCTTC
TRBD1,TRBV5-1,15,TRBJ1-2,-,CASSAETGESYGYTF,TGCGCCAGCAGCGCCGAGACAGGGGAGAGCTATGGCTACACCTTC
-,TRBV21-1,16,TRBJ1-2,-,CASSKARDRGAYGYTF,TGTGCCAGCAGTAAGGCCCGGGACAGGGGTGCCTATGGCTACACCTTC
-,TRBV29-1,11,TRBJ1-1,-,CSVRGNGLAFF,TGCAGCGTTAGAGGTAACGGCTTAGCTTTCTTT
-,TRBV29-1,14,TRBJ1-5,-,CSVEMGRRNQPQHF,TGCAGCGTTGAAATGGGCAGGCGCAATCAGCCCCAGCATTTT
-,TRBV20-1,12,TRBJ2-1,few,CSARASLQGQFF,TGCAGTGCTAGAGCCTCTCTTCAGGGGCAGTTCTTC
-,TRBV14,14,TRBJ2-1,few,CASSRRLGYNEQFF,TGTGCCAGCAGCCGGCGTCTGGGGTACAATGAGCAGTTCTTC
TRBD2,TRBV5-5,15,TRBJ2-5,-,CASSLTSGKDGTQYF,TGTGCCAGCAGCTTGACTAGCGGGAAGGATGGGACCCAGTACTTC
TRBD1,TRBV29-1,13,TRBJ2-7,few,CSVQTGDFYEQYF,TGCAGCGTACAGACAGGGGATTTCTACGAGCAGTACTTC
TRBD2,TRBV11-1,16,TRBJ2-1,few,CASSLGPDRSGGEQFF,TGTGCCAGCAGCTTAGGTCCCGATCGGAGCGGGGGTGAGCAGTTCTTC
TRBD2,TRBV4-1,16,TRBJ2-7,-,CASSQDNGEGTYEQYF,TGCGCCAGCAGCCAAGATAACGGGGAGGGAACCTACGAGCAGTACTTC
-,TRBV28,17,TRBJ2-1,-,CTTDHRVWFVSYNEQFF,TGTACCACCGATCACAGGGTGTGGTTTGTCTCCTACAATGAGCAGTTCTTC
-,TRBV2,15,TRBJ2-1,-,CASSERVLSYNEQFF,TGTGCCAGCAGTGAAAGGGTACTCTCCTACAATGAGCAGTTCTTC
-,TRBV7-9,13,TRBJ1-2,-,CASSLQPRDGYTF,TGTGCCAGCAGCTTACAGCCGAGAGACGGCTACACCTTC
-,TRBV12-3/TRBV12-4,16,TRBJ2-7,-,CASSPLGGPGGYEQYF,TGTGCCAGCAGTCCCCTGGGGGGGCCCGGGGGCTACGAGCAGTACTTC
TRBD2,TRBV29-1,14,TRBJ2-3,-,CSVWREVRGATQYF,TGCAGCGTATGGCGGGAGGTGAGGGGGGCTACGCAGTATTTT
-,TRBV6-1,13,TRBJ1-1,once,CASSEARWDEAFF,TGTGCCAGCAGTGAAGCGCGTTGGGATGAAGCTTTCTTT
TRBD2,TRBV12-3/TRBV12-4,15,TRBJ2-1,-,CASILTSGSYNEQFF,TGTGCCAGCATTCTAACTAGCGGCTCCTACAATGAGCAGTTCTTC
-,TRBV15,17,TRBJ2-7,-,CATSRGPMGSHSYEQYF,TGTGCCACCAGCAGAGGTCCCATGGGCTCACACTCCTACGAGCAGTACTTC
-,TRBV20-1,14,TRBJ2-1,-,CSATRSGRHNEQFF,TGCAGTGCTACCCGATCGGGACGGCACAATGAGCAGTTCTTC
-,TRBV29-1,12,TRBJ1-4,many,CSVEGNEEKLFF,TGCAGCGTTGAAGGGAATGAAGAAAAACTGTTTTTT